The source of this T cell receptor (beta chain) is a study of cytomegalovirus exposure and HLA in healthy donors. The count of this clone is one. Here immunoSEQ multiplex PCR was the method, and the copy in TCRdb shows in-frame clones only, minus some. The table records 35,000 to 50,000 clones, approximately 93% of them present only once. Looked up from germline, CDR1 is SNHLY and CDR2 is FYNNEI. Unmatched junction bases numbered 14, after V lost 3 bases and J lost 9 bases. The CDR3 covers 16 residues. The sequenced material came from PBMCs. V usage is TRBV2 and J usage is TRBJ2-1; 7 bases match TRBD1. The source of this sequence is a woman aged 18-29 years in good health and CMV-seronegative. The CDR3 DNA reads TGTGCCAGCAGTGACCATAGGGCAGGGGGTGGGGGTGAGCAGTTCTTC. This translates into CASSDHRAGGGGEQFF.